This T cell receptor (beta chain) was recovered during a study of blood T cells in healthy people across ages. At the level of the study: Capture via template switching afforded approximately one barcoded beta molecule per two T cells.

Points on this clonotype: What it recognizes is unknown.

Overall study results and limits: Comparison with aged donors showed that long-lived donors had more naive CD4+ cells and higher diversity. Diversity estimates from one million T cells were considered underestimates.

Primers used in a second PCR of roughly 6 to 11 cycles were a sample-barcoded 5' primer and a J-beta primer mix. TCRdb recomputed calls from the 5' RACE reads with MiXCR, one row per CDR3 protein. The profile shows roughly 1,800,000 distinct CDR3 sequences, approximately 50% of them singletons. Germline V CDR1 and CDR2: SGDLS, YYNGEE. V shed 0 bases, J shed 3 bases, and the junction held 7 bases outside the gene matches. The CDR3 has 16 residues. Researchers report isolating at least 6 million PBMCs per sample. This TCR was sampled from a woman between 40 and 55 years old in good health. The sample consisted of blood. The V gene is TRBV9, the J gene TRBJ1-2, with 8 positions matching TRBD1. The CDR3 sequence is CASSVGRQGAHYGYTF. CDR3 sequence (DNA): TGTGCCAGCAGCGTAGGGCGTCAGGGGGCTCACTATGGCTACACCTTC.